Listed here are 29 T cell receptor beta chains from one sample, sequenced in a study of T cells in Graves' hyperthyroidism and ophthalmopathy. What was amplified from RNA transcripts were TCR beta CDR3 regions. The HTBI primer set served for first-round RT-PCR of the TCR CDR3. TCRdb reprocessed the multiplex PCR reads via MiXCR and lists one record per CDR3 protein. The sample shows about 690,000 distinct CDR3 sequences, around 16% of them seen only once. Input material: blood. These receptors were taken from a man aged 50 to 59 with Graves' hyperthyroidism.

The chain uses TRBV10-3 and TRBJ2-1, with D unresolved. Trimming took 3 bases from V and 7 from J, leaving 13 bases between them. CDR3 size: 14 residues. The germline CDR1 and CDR2 sequences are ENHRY and SYGVKD. CDR3 in DNA: TGTGCCATCAGTGACGGCAGGATTCGGAATGAGCAGTTCTTC. Translated, it gives CAISDGRIRNEQFF.

The chain has TRBV20-1 and TRBJ2-3; D unclear. V shed 2 bases and J shed 6 bases, with 12 bases lying between them. The CDR3 consists of 13 residues. Germline V gene data show CDR1 as DFQATT and CDR2 as SNEGSKA (reference sequence). CDR3 coding DNA: TGCAGTGCTAGAAACGTTCGGGCGGATACGCAGTATTTT. It yields the protein CSARNVRADTQYF.

The table lists this clonotype with many counts. V is TRBV7-8 and J is TRBJ2-7; TRBD1 matches at 8 bases. V was clipped by 4 bases and J by 3 bases; unmatched bases: 5. Per germline, CDR1 SGHVS and CDR2 FQNEAQ. This CDR3 region has 14 residues. The DNA of the CDR3 is TGTGCCAGCAGCTCGGAGACAGGGGACTACGAGCAGTACTTC. Protein sequence: CASSSETGDYEQYF.

At least ten counts were recorded for this clonotype. The V call is TRBV24-1, the J call TRBJ2-5; TRBD2 agrees at 11 bases. The ends lost 4 bases at V and 2 bases at J; junction bases unmatched: 11. Germline V lookup: CDR1 KGHDR, CDR2 SFDVKD. CDR3 size: 18 residues. The CDR3 nucleotides are TGTGCCACCAGTGACCCCTCCGGGACTAGCGGAATTCAAGAGACCCAGTACTTC. It translates to CATSDPSGTSGIQETQYF.

The rearrangement links TRBV18 to TRBJ2-5; D is unclear. The V end lost 3 bases, the J end lost 3 bases, and 8 bases lay between the germline ends. The germline CDR1 and CDR2 sequences are KGHSH and LQKENI. The CDR3 is made up of 13 amino acids. The CDR3 region is CASSPPYEETQYF. The DNA of the CDR3 is TGTGCCAGCTCACCCCCTTATGAAGAGACCCAGTACTTC.

In this sample, this clonotype turned up many times. This chain links TRBV7-2 with TRBJ2-4; 8 bases map to TRBD1. Germline lookup yields CDR1 SGHTA and CDR2 FQGNSA. This CDR3 spans 15 amino acids. V trimming: 5 bases; J trimming: 7 bases; junction bases outside the gene matches: 10. In DNA form, the CDR3 reads TGTGCCAGCAGCCCCAGACAGGGGTGGGACAACATTCAGTACTTC. Protein product: CASSPRQGWDNIQYF.

The chain employs TRBV11-2 and TRBJ2-1, with D uncertain. The germline V gene has CDR1 SGHAT and CDR2 FQNNGV. The CDR3 runs to 13 residues. The V end was cut by 5 bases, the J end by 6 bases, with 11 bases between. CDR3 bases: TGTGCCAGCAGCACCCACATCGGCAATGAGCAGTTCTTC. Its translation: CASSTHIGNEQFF.

This clonotype has at least ten counts. J is TRBJ2-7 and V is TRBV28; a weak D match, TRBD1 (6 bases). The CDR3 has 13 amino acids. Germline CDR1 is MDHEN and CDR2 is SYDVKM. Between the trimmed V and J ends, which lost 7 bases and 6 bases, there was a span of 16 bases. CDR3 nucleotides: TGTGCCAGCACCTCGGGACAAGGGGGCGAGCAGTACTTC. It is translated as CASTSGQGGEQYF.

This sequence joins TRBV14 and TRBJ2-2, with D possibly TRBD2 on 6 matching bases. CDR1 and CDR2 (germline): SGHDN, FVKESK. V shed 2 bases and J shed 0 bases, with 10 bases lying between them. The length of the CDR3 is 16 residues. CDR3 DNA sequence: TGTGCCAGCAGCCAACGGGGCGGGACGAACACCGGGGAGCTGTTTTTT. Amino acids: CASSQRGGTNTGELFF. Full variable domain (outside the CDR3, taken from reference TRBV14 and TRBJ2-2): EAGVTQFPSHSVIEKGQTVTLRCDPISGHDNLYWYRRVMGKEIKFLLHFVKESKQDESGMPNNRFLAERTGGTYSTLKVQPAELEDSGVYFCASSQRGGTNTGELFFGEGSRLTVL.

CDR3 coding DNA: TGTGCCAGTAGTCCAAGGGTGGGGGGGATCTACAATGAGCAGTTCTTC. This gives the protein CASSPRVGGIYNEQFF. V gene TRBV19 combines with J gene TRBJ2-1; 7 nucleotides align to TRBD2. Germline values: CDR1 LNHDA, CDR2 SQIVND (reference sequence). The CDR3 is 16 amino acids. V was pared by 5 bases and J by 3 bases, with 10 bases of the junction left unmatched.

This clonotype was counted many times. The rearrangement joins TRBV24-1 to TRBJ2-3; 11 nucleotides line up with TRBD2. There are 19 residues in the CDR3. Germline CDR1 and CDR2: KGHDR and SFDVKD. With V trimmed by 4 bases and J by 4 bases, 15 bases remained unmatched. DNA for the CDR3: TGTGCCACCAGTGAGCCCCTCGGGACAGGGACTAGCGGAGCAGATACGCAGTATTTT. Translation gives CATSEPLGTGTSGADTQYF.

This clonotype was observed many times. This rearrangement joins TRBV11-3 to TRBJ2-1; 10 positions match TRBD1. The CDR3 consists of 14 residues. With V trimmed by 7 bases and J by 5 bases, 5 bases remained unmatched. Germline CDR1 and CDR2: SGHNT and YENEEA. As DNA, the CDR3 is TGTGCCAGCACCAGGGACAGGGGAGACAATGAGCAGTTCTTC. Translated, it gives CASTRDRGDNEQFF.

In the case of this clonotype: Since a much larger clone is just one base distant, this may be a read error. The V and J genes are TRBV30 and TRBJ2-5, with D possibly TRBD2 on 6 matching bases. Deletions cut 2 bases from V and 2 bases from J, with 12 bases between. Germline CDR1 is GTSNPN and CDR2 is SVGIG (reference sequence). This CDR3 contains 14 residues. CDR3 in DNA: TGTGCCTGGAGTTTCTCGGACTATCAAGAGACCCAGTACTTC. This gives the protein CAWSFSDYQETQYF.

Many counts were recorded for this clonotype. The J gene is TRBJ2-1, the V gene TRBV7-2; 9 nucleotides line up with TRBD2. CDR1 is SGHTA, CDR2 FQGNSA, per germline. This CDR3 comprises 16 residues. V was clipped by 4 bases and J by 9 bases; unmatched bases: 13. The CDR3: CASSWASAGGQAEQFF. CDR3 in DNA: TGTGCCAGCAGCTGGGCGTCGGCGGGAGGGCAGGCTGAGCAGTTCTTC.

This clonotype was counted at least ten times. This chain uses TRBV13 with TRBJ2-7; TRBD2 matches at 13 bases. The CDR3 has 15 amino acids. Germline assignment: CDR1 PRHDT and CDR2 FYEKMQ (reference sequence). Germline trimming cut 5 bases from V and 5 bases from J; bases unmatched to any gene: 6. The CDR3 is CASSPGLAGAHEQYF. DNA for the CDR3: TGTGCCAGCAGCCCAGGACTAGCGGGAGCCCACGAGCAGTACTTC.

The genes are TRBV5-1 and TRBJ2-1; 8 nucleotides line up with TRBD2. V was clipped by 1 base and J by 8 bases; unmatched bases: 8. This CDR3 has 15 residues. CDR1 is SGHRS, CDR2 YFSETQ, per germline. CDR3 loop: CASSLFSSGNDEQFF. The CDR3 region has the DNA TGCGCCAGCAGCTTGTTTAGTAGCGGGAACGATGAGCAGTTCTTC. Variable domain in full (rest from reference TRBV5-1 and TRBJ2-1): KAGVTQTPRYLIKTRGQQVTLSCSPISGHRSVSWYQQTPGQGLQFLFEYFSETQRNKGNFPGRFSGRQFSNSRSEMNVSTLELGDSALYLCASSLFSSGNDEQFFGPGTRLTVL.

In this sample, this clonotype turned up many times. This chain links TRBV2 with TRBJ1-2; 7 nucleotides match TRBD1. The germline CDR1 and CDR2 sequences are SNHLY and FYNNEI. V lost 7 bases, J lost 6 bases, and 20 bases stayed unmatched. The length of the CDR3 is 17 residues. The CDR3 is CASNGYEALQGRNGYTF. CDR3 DNA: TGTGCCAGCAACGGATATGAGGCTTTACAGGGGCGAAATGGCTACACCTTC. Full variable domain (rest looked up from reference TRBV2 and TRBJ1-2): EPEVTQTPSHQVTQMGQEVILRCVPISNHLYFYWYRQILGQKVEFLVSFYNNEISEKSEIFDDQFSVERPDGSNFTLKIRSTKLEDSAMYFCASNGYEALQGRNGYTFGSGTRLTVV.

This clonotype was seen many times. Written as DNA, the CDR3 is TGTGCCAGCAGCGTAGCGGGCAGGGACCAAGAGACCCAGTACTTC. Amino acid sequence: CASSVAGRDQETQYF. This chain links TRBV9 with TRBJ2-5; possible D gene TRBD1, 5 bases. This CDR3 comprises 15 residues. Germline V gene lookup returns CDR1 SGDLS and CDR2 YYNGEE. The ends were cut back, 0 bases at V and 0 bases at J, with 9 bases in the middle.

In this sample, this clonotype turned up many times. The chain carries TRBV27 and TRBJ2-1, with D maybe TRBD2 (5 bases). Germline loops: CDR1 MNHEY, CDR2 SMNVEV (reference sequence). This CDR3 is 14 amino acids long. The ends were cut back, 4 bases at V and 8 bases at J, with 15 bases in the middle. The CDR3, as DNA: TGTGCCAGCAGTTCTCAGGACTTAATCGATGAGCAGTTCTTC. Encoded protein: CASSSQDLIDEQFF.

There are many counts of this clonotype. V usage is TRBV7-8 and J usage is TRBJ1-1, with D unresolved. CDR1 is SGHVS, CDR2 FQNEAQ, per germline. V was cut by 1 base and J by 4 bases, with 13 bases left in between. CDR3 length equals 15 residues. The CDR3 bases are TGTGCCAGCAGCTTAGGGGATCATATCGGCACTGAAGCTTTCTTT. This gives the protein CASSLGDHIGTEAFF.

In this sample, this clonotype turned up many times. The chain carries TRBV12-3 or TRBV12-4 and TRBJ2-7, with D tentatively TRBD1 or TRBD2 (5 bases each). The CDR3 is 15 residues long. Trimming left V 2 bases short and J 2 bases short, with 13 bases between. This CDR3 is CASSLKGTETYEQYF. The CDR3 nucleotides are TGTGCCAGCAGTTTAAAAGGGACGGAGACCTACGAGCAGTACTTC.

This clonotype was seen only a few times. The chain couples TRBV29-1 to TRBJ2-7; TRBD1 aligns across 8 bases. Looked up from germline, CDR1 is SQVTM and CDR2 is ANQGSEA. CDR3 length equals 11 residues. The V and J ends lost 7 bases and 1 base, in that order; junction bases with no gene match: 0. The CDR3 nucleotides read TGCAGCGGGACAGGGTCCTACGAGCAGTACTTC. Its translation is CSGTGSYEQYF.

This clonotype was detected many times. The chain couples TRBV11-3 to TRBJ2-1, with unresolved D. Germline CDR1 reads SGHNT; CDR2 reads YENEEA. The CDR3 contains 16 residues. Trimming took 1 base from V and 8 from J, leaving 18 bases between them. This chain's CDR3 is CASSLGFRRGSYEQFF. In nucleotides, the CDR3 is TGTGCCAGCAGCTTAGGTTTTAGGCGAGGATCGTATGAGCAGTTCTTC.

The chain is built from TRBV6-1 and TRBJ1-1; no definite D call. Per the germline V gene, CDR1 is MNHNS and CDR2 is SASEGT. CDR3 length: 13 residues. V was trimmed by 6 bases and J by 5 bases, leaving 13 bases between them. The CDR3 sequence is CASRGSVGTEAFF. DNA for the CDR3: TGTGCCAGCAGGGGCTCTGTGGGGACTGAAGCTTTCTTT.

This clonotype was observed at least ten times. The chain couples TRBV9 to TRBJ2-7; 7 nucleotides match TRBD2. V shed 2 bases, J shed 2 bases, and the junction held 7 bases outside the gene matches. This CDR3 is 15 amino acids long. Germline V gene data show CDR1 as SGDLS and CDR2 as YYNGEE. In nucleotides, the CDR3 is TGTGCCAGCAGCGTTCGAGATGCGGGGGCCTACGAGCAGTACTTC. Its protein product is CASSVRDAGAYEQYF.

This clonotype was seen many times. The chain carries TRBV3-1 and TRBJ2-3; D call uncertain. The CDR3 totals 17 residues. Germline V gives CDR1 LGHDT, CDR2 YNNKEL (reference sequence). Trimming stripped 0 bases from V and 2 bases from J, with 15 bases between. The CDR3 region is CASSQEGMADPTDTQYF. For the CDR3, the DNA is TGTGCCAGCAGCCAAGAAGGTATGGCGGACCCCACAGATACGCAGTATTTT.

This clonotype was counted at least ten times. The chain joins TRBV30 to TRBJ1-1; D not certain. V lost 2 bases and J 0 bases, leaving 13 bases between the germline ends. CDR1 GTSNPN and CDR2 SVGIG come from the germline V gene (reference sequence). CDR3 length equals 15 residues. The CDR3 loop is CAWSMRLRMNTEAFF. The CDR3 DNA follows: TGTGCCTGGAGTATGAGGTTACGGATGAACACTGAAGCTTTCTTT.

This chain links TRBV19 with TRBJ2-7; unclear D gene. The CDR3 length is 9 residues. Germline V gene data show CDR1 as LNHDA and CDR2 as SQIVND (reference sequence). CDR3 sequence (DNA): TGTTTTGGGGAATACGAGCAGTACTTC. It is translated as CFGEYEQYF.

A few counts support this clonotype. The chain has TRBV10-3 and TRBJ2-2, with D perhaps TRBD1 (7 bases). This CDR3 is 15 amino acids long. Trimming shortened V by 10 bases and J by 2 bases, and 17 bases separated the two germline ends. Germline lookup yields CDR1 ENHRY and CDR2 SYGVKD. The CDR3 sequence: CATGGDRDNTGELFF. For the CDR3, the DNA is TGTGCCACCGGGGGAGACAGGGACAACACCGGGGAGCTGTTTTTT.